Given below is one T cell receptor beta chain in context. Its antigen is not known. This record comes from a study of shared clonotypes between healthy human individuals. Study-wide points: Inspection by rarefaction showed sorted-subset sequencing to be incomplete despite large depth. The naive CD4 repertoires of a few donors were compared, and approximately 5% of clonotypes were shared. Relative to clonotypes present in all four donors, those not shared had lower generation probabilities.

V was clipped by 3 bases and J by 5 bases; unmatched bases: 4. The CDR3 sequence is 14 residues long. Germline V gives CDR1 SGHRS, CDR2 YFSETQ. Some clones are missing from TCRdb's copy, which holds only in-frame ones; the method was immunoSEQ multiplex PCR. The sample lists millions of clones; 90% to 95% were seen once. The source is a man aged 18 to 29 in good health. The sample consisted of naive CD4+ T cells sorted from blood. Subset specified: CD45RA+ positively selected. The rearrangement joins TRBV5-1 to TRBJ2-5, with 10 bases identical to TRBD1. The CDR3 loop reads CASSWTGGFETQYF. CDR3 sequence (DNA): TGCGCCAGCAGCTGGACAGGGGGATTTGAGACCCAGTACTTC. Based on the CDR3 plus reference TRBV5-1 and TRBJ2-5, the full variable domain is KAGVTQTPRYLIKTRGQQVTLSCSPISGHRSVSWYQQTPGQGLQFLFEYFSETQRNKGNFPGRFSGRQFSNSRSEMNVSTLELGDSALYLCASSWTGGFETQYFGPGTRLLVL.